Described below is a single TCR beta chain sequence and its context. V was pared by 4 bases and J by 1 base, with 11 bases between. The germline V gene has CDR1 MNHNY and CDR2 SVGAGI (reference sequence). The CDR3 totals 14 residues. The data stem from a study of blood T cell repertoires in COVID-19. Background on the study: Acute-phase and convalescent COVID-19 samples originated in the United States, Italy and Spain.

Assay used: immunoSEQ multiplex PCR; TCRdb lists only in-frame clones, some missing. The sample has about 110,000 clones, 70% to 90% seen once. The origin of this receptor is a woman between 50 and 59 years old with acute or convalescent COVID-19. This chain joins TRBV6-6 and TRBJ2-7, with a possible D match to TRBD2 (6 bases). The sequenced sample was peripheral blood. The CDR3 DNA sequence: TGTGCCAGCAGTTCTCCGGGGACTTCCTACGAGCAGTACTTC. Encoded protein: CASSSPGTSYEQYF.